Sequencing of this T cell receptor beta chain was carried out in a study of T cells in Graves' hyperthyroidism and ophthalmopathy. Study-level results: The model predicted ophthalmopathy a median approximately seven months before onset.

The CDR3 runs 18 residues. With 8 bases clipped from V and 1 base from J, the junction kept 18 bases outside the gene matches. Per germline, CDR1 SGHTA and CDR2 FQGNSA. About this clonotype itself: The antigen is undetermined.

Using RNA transcripts as the source, TCR beta CDR3 regions were amplified. An initial round of RT-PCR targeting the TCR CDR3 relied on the HTBI primer set. MiXCR, applied by TCRdb to the multiplex PCR reads, yields one record per CDR3 protein. The sample holds fewer than 750,000 distinct CDR3 sequences; around 45% are singletons and the top ten take about 8.3%. The receptor comes from a young woman with Graves' hyperthyroidism. Sequencing used peripheral blood or thyroid tissue (not recorded which). The V gene is TRBV7-2, the J gene TRBJ2-3; 7 nucleotides agree with TRBD2. The CDR3 nucleotides are TGTGCCAGCTGTAATCGGCTAGCGGAGACATTTGGCACAGATACGCAGTATTTT. It translates to CASCNRLAETFGTDTQYF.